Shown below are 17 T cell receptor beta chains from a single sample sequenced in a study of lymphopenia after photon versus proton radiotherapy. Only in-frame clones appear in the TCRdb table, and some are missing; sequencing was by immunoSEQ multiplex PCR. The top ten clones hold 2.9% of a sample with more than 15,000 clones, approximately 85% of them seen once. The sequencing used peripheral blood, collected from a patient treated with photon-based radiotherapy. The receptors here all came from a woman in her forties or fifties with pancreatic cancer.

This chain connects TRBV28 to TRBJ1-4; 8 bases are shared with TRBD1. The CDR3 consists of 14 residues. CDR1 is MDHEN, CDR2 SYDVKM, per germline. V gave up 6 bases and J gave up 3 bases; unmatched junction bases: 3. The CDR3 DNA reads TGTGCCAGCAGGCAGGGGGCATCTAATGAAAAACTGTTTTTT. Encoded protein: CASRQGASNEKLFF.

The chain has TRBV9 and TRBJ2-2; the match to TRBD2 covers 8 bases. The trim removed 4 bases at V and 4 bases at J, leaving 6 bases unmatched. The germline CDR1 and CDR2 sequences are SGDLS and YYNGEE. The CDR3 length is 15 residues. The CDR3 coding sequence is TGTGCCAGCAGCCCCGGGGGGGCGGGCACCGGGGAGCTGTTTTTT. Its translation is CASSPGGAGTGELFF.

CDR3 residues: CASSLASGQETQYF. In nucleotides, the CDR3 is TGTGCCAGCAGCTTAGCGAGCGGCCAAGAGACCCAGTACTTC. The chain carries TRBV7-9 and TRBJ2-5; D may be TRBD2 (5 bases). V was trimmed by 0 bases and J by 1 base, leaving 6 bases between them. The CDR3 runs 14 residues. The germline CDR1 and CDR2 sequences are SEHNR and FQNEAQ (reference sequence). Looking up the rest from reference TRBV7-9 and TRBJ2-5 gives the full variable domain: DTGVSQNPRHKITKRGQNVTFRCDPISEHNRLYWYRQTLGQGPEFLTYFQNEAQLEKSRLLSDRFSAERPKGSFSTLEIQRTEQGDSAMYLCASSLASGQETQYFGPGTRLLVL.

A remark on this clone: A junction end diverges from the germline sequence, so it may reflect a read error. The J gene is TRBJ2-3, the V gene TRBV5-4; 8 nucleotides match TRBD2. This CDR3 has 13 amino acids. Germline lookup yields CDR1 SGHNT and CDR2 YYREEE (reference sequence). DNA of the CDR3: TGTGCCATCAGCGGGAGCGTTCTAGATACGCAGTATTTT. Residues: CAISGSVLDTQYF.

V gene TRBV7-2 combines with J gene TRBJ2-2; 13 bases agree with TRBD2. The germline V gene encodes CDR1 SGHTA and CDR2 FQGNSA. The V and J ends lost 6 bases and 5 bases, in that order; junction bases with no gene match: 9. The CDR3 sequence is 17 residues long. The CDR3 here is CASSPTSGRAGTGELFF. The CDR3 coding sequence is TGTGCCAGCAGTCCTACTAGCGGGAGGGCCGGTACCGGGGAGCTGTTTTTT.

The genes are TRBV7-6 and TRBJ2-7; 8 bases are shared with TRBD2. Germline assignment: CDR1 SGHVS and CDR2 FNYEAQ. This CDR3 is built from 15 residues. V dropped 1 base and J dropped 2; count of bases not matched to a gene: 4. This chain's CDR3 is CASSLGREGPYEQYF. The DNA of the CDR3 is TGTGCCAGCAGCTTAGGACGGGAGGGTCCCTACGAGCAGTACTTC.

V and J are TRBV7-2 and TRBJ2-1; no clear D. This CDR3 spans 13 amino acids. Trimming stripped 3 bases from V and 5 bases from J, with 8 bases between. The V gene's germline CDR1 is SGHTA and CDR2 FQGNSA. The CDR3 coding sequence is TGTGCCAGCAGCTTTCACTACGACAATGAGCAGTTCTTC. Translating gives CASSFHYDNEQFF. The whole variable domain, filled in from reference TRBV7-2 and TRBJ2-1, reads GAGVSQSPSNKVTEKGKDVELRCDPISGHTALYWYRQSLGQGLEFLIYFQGNSAPDKSGLPSDRFSAERTGGSVSTLTIQRTQQEDSAVYLCASSFHYDNEQFFGPGTRLTVL.

The chain is built from TRBV11-2 and TRBJ2-1; D is unclear. V lost 5 bases and J lost 3, with 8 bases in between. This CDR3 is built from 13 residues. CDR1 is SGHAT, CDR2 FQNNGV, per germline. CDR3 DNA sequence: TGTGCCAGCAGCCCCGGAAACTACAATGAGCAGTTCTTC. This sequence encodes CASSPGNYNEQFF.

This clone was seen more than once but under ten times. This rearrangement joins TRBV7-9 to TRBJ2-7; possible D gene TRBD1, 6 bases. The CDR3 is 12 amino acids. Trimming removed 5 bases from V and 3 bases from J, with 8 bases in between. Germline CDR1 and CDR2: SEHNR and FQNEAQ (reference sequence). CDR3 DNA sequence: TGTGCCAGCAGCCCGACAGGCTACGAGCAGTACTTC. Translated: CASSPTGYEQYF.

The chain carries TRBV27 and TRBJ1-1, with 9 nucleotides matching TRBD1. The germline CDR1 and CDR2 sequences are MNHEY and SMNVEV (reference sequence). Trimming at V came to 9 bases and at J to 5 bases, leaving 7 bases not matched to a gene. This CDR3 is built from 13 residues. CDR3 DNA sequence: TGTGCCAGTAAGCGACAGGGGGGAACTGAAGCTTTCTTT. Translated, it gives CASKRQGGTEAFF.

The rearrangement links TRBV7-3 to TRBJ2-3; D is unresolved. Germline V lookup: CDR1 SGHTA, CDR2 FQGTGA. This CDR3 is built from 15 residues. V dropped 5 bases and J dropped 0 bases, with 12 bases sitting between them. The CDR3 loop reads CASSRTATSTDTQYF. Written as DNA, the CDR3 is TGTGCCAGCAGCCGGACGGCGACTAGCACAGATACGCAGTATTTT.

The V gene is TRBV11-1, the J gene TRBJ1-1, with D perhaps matching TRBD1 (5 bases). The CDR3 runs to 13 residues. Between the trimmed V and J ends, which lost 3 bases and 3 bases, there was a span of 8 bases. Germline V gene lookup returns CDR1 SGHAT and CDR2 FQDESV (reference sequence). As DNA, the CDR3 is TGTGCCAGCAGCTTGAAAGGGGACACTGAAGCTTTCTTT. Translating gives CASSLKGDTEAFF.

This chain connects TRBV5-4 to TRBJ1-2; 11 positions match TRBD1. This CDR3 has 17 amino acids. Unmatched junction bases numbered 11, after V lost 4 bases and J lost 3 bases. Per germline, CDR1 SGHNT and CDR2 YYREEE (reference sequence). The CDR3 DNA reads as TGTGCCAGCAGCCTTACCGGGACAGGGGGTTTCTACTATGGCTACACCTTC. Translated, it gives CASSLTGTGGFYYGYTF. The variable domain in full, with the rest retrieved from reference TRBV5-4 and TRBJ1-2, is ETGVTQSPTHLIKTRGQQVTLRCSSQSGHNTVSWYQQALGQGPQFIFQYYREEENGRGNFPPRFSGLQFPNYSSELNVNALELDDSALYLCASSLTGTGGFYYGYTFGSGTRLTVV.

The rearrangement links TRBV4-3 to TRBJ1-3; D may be TRBD1 (5 bases). The V end lost 1 base, the J end lost 8 bases, and 9 bases lay between the germline ends. Germline assignment: CDR1 LGHNA and CDR2 YSLEER. CDR3 length: 13 residues. The CDR3 here is CASSQAQGDTIYF. DNA of the CDR3: TGCGCCAGCAGCCAAGCCCAGGGAGACACCATATATTTT.

The chain links TRBV9 to TRBJ2-1; D is unclear. V was clipped by 0 bases and J by 0 bases, with 7 bases between them. This CDR3 has 15 amino acids. Germline lookup yields CDR1 SGDLS and CDR2 YYNGEE. The CDR3 spells CASSVAASSYNEQFF. Written as DNA, the CDR3 is TGTGCCAGCAGCGTAGCGGCCAGCTCCTACAATGAGCAGTTCTTC.

As concerns this clone: Other nucleotide sequences in the sample specify the same CDR3. The chain employs TRBV18 and TRBJ2-7; the match to TRBD2 covers 12 bases. Germline values: CDR1 KGHSH, CDR2 LQKENI. CDR3 length: 15 amino acids. V was pared by 2 bases and J by 2 bases, with 1 base of the junction left unmatched. In DNA form, the CDR3 reads TGTGCCAGCTCACCAAGGACTAGCGGGGCCTACGAGCAGTACTTC. Its translation: CASSPRTSGAYEQYF.

The J gene is TRBJ1-1, the V gene TRBV6-5; TRBD1 agrees at 8 bases. Trimming cost V 5 bases and J 6 bases; bases outside gene matches: 8. The CDR3 spans 14 residues. Per germline, CDR1 MNHEY and CDR2 SVGAGI. The CDR3 reads CASSQTGVVAEAFF. In DNA form, the CDR3 reads TGTGCCAGCAGTCAGACAGGGGTGGTTGCTGAAGCTTTCTTT.